Described below is a single T cell receptor beta chain sequence and its context. Its antigen remains unknown. Primers: 60 Vbeta forward and 13 Jbeta reverse. TCRdb keeps only in-frame clones here, not all; method: immunoSEQ multiplex PCR. The repertoire table contains about 51,000 clones. This sample was included in a study of cytomegalovirus exposure and HLA in healthy donors. Study-level findings and limits: A prior analysis recorded that most TCR beta V segments were productive about 90% or about 30% of the time.

Sequenced input: PBMCs. The TCR sequence derives from a female donor in good health and CMV-seronegative.

This CDR3 reads CASSPRGGATQYF. The CDR3 coding sequence is TGTGCCAGCAGCCCGAGGGGCGGGGCCACGCAGTATTTT. The chain is built from TRBV9 and TRBJ2-3, with D perhaps matching TRBD2 (6 bases). Germline CDR1 reads SGDLS; CDR2 reads YYNGEE. The CDR3 spans 13 residues. V was trimmed by 4 bases and J by 9 bases, leaving 15 bases between them. Together with reference TRBV9 and TRBJ2-3, the CDR3 gives the full variable domain: DSGVTQTPKHLITATGQRVTLRCSPRSGDLSVYWYQQSLDQGLQFLIQYYNGEERAKGNILERFSAQQFPDLHSELNLSSLELGDSALYFCASSPRGGATQYFGPGTRLTVL.